The 10 T cell receptor beta chains given below trace back to one sample, sequenced in a study of shared clonotypes between healthy human individuals. TCRdb keeps only in-frame clones here, not all; method: immunoSEQ multiplex PCR. The data hold some 2.3 million clones, with over 85% observed a single time. The sequencing sample was made of naive CD4+ T cells from PBMCs. Subset: CD45RA+ positively selected. These receptors all stem from a man between 18 and 35 years old in good health. Some clones in this sample may be carry-over from other donors' samples.

The chain recombines TRBV29-1 with TRBJ1-5; D is undetermined. The germline CDR1 and CDR2 sequences are SQVTM and ANQGSEA. Trimming stripped 7 bases from V and 1 base from J, with 11 bases between. The CDR3 is 13 residues long. CDR3 region: CSGQAGSNQPQHF. The CDR3 bases are TGCAGCGGCCAGGCCGGCAGCAATCAGCCCCAGCATTTT.

This clone has only one observation. J is TRBJ1-2 and V is TRBV19; tentative D call: TRBD1 (5 bases). V was trimmed by 7 bases and J by 3 bases, leaving 15 bases between them. Germline CDR1 is LNHDA and CDR2 is SQIVND (reference sequence). The CDR3 extends over 14 amino acids. The CDR3 DNA sequence: TGTGCCAGTAAAATTCAGGGTGTGGACTATGGCTACACCTTC. This sequence encodes CASKIQGVDYGYTF.

The rearrangement uses TRBV2 and TRBJ2-1; 9 bases line up with TRBD2. Trimming cost V 4 bases and J 6 bases; bases outside gene matches: 4. CDR1 and CDR2 from the germline V gene are SNHLY and FYNNEI. The CDR3 extends over 14 amino acids. CDR3: CASSAAGGGNEQFF. The CDR3 nucleotides are TGTGCCAGCAGTGCTGCGGGAGGGGGCAATGAGCAGTTCTTC. Together with reference TRBV2 and TRBJ2-1, the CDR3 gives the full variable domain: EPEVTQTPSHQVTQMGQEVILRCVPISNHLYFYWYRQILGQKVEFLVSFYNNEISEKSEIFDDQFSVERPDGSNFTLKIRSTKLEDSAMYFCASSAAGGGNEQFFGPGTRLTVL.

The J gene is TRBJ2-2, the V gene TRBV5-5; no reliable D call. The CDR3 has 17 residues. Between the trimmed V and J ends, which lost 3 bases and 4 bases, there was a span of 19 bases. Per germline, CDR1 SGHKS and CDR2 YYEKEE (reference sequence). DNA of the CDR3: TGTGCCAGCAGCTCCTCGCTGAGGTCGTGGGGCACCGGGGAGCTGTTTTTT. This encodes CASSSSLRSWGTGELFF.

CDR3 residues: CASSLPGVSDSYEQYF. In DNA, the CDR3 is TGTGCCAGCAGTTTACCTGGCGTTAGCGATTCCTACGAGCAGTACTTC. J is TRBJ2-7 and V is TRBV28; D may be TRBD2 (5 bases). Trimming took 2 bases from V and 1 from J, leaving 15 bases between them. CDR3 length equals 16 residues. Looked up from germline, CDR1 is MDHEN and CDR2 is SYDVKM.

This chain uses TRBV28 with TRBJ2-1; 9 nucleotides agree with TRBD1. CDR1 MDHEN and CDR2 SYDVKM come from the germline V gene. Trimming at V came to 5 bases and at J to 4 bases, leaving 9 bases not matched to a gene. The CDR3 length is 16 residues. The CDR3 loop reads CASSPPGQGVYNEQFF. Written as DNA, the CDR3 is TGTGCCAGCAGTCCTCCGGGACAGGGAGTTTACAATGAGCAGTTCTTC.

V is TRBV9 and J is TRBJ2-4; 8 bases agree with TRBD1. This CDR3 is built from 19 residues. Germline CDR1 reads SGDLS; CDR2 reads YYNGEE. V dropped 0 bases and J dropped 9; count of bases not matched to a gene: 20. CDR3 in amino acids: CASSVVGIQGASGDGIQYF. The CDR3 DNA reads as TGTGCCAGCAGCGTAGTCGGTATTCAGGGGGCCTCCGGCGATGGCATTCAGTACTTC.

Comment on this clone: Other DNA sequences in this sample translate to the same CDR3. The chain links TRBV29-1 to TRBJ2-3; unclear D gene. V lost 4 bases and J 4 bases, leaving 3 bases between the germline ends. CDR1 and CDR2 (germline): SQVTM, ANQGSEA. The CDR3 is 10 residues long. CDR3 in amino acids: CSVGSDTQYF. DNA for the CDR3: TGCAGCGTTGGATCAGATACGCAGTATTTT.

The J gene is TRBJ2-7, the V gene TRBV21-1; TRBD1 is the table's D call and was not checked against the DNA. TRBV21-1 is described as a pseudogene. The CDR3 extends over 18 amino acids. This CDR3 reads CASRRPTIRQGEVYEQYF. DNA of the CDR3: TGTGCCAGCAGACGACCGACCATTCGACAGGGGGAGGTCTACGAGCAGTACTTC.

This clone was detected only once. V usage is TRBV5-1 and J usage is TRBJ2-3, with 10 bases matching TRBD2. The CDR3 sequence is 15 residues long. Germline assignment: CDR1 SGHRS and CDR2 YFSETQ. J lost 4 bases, V lost 0 bases, and 2 bases had no gene match. DNA of the CDR3: TGCGCCAGCAGCTTGGGTGGACTAGCGGCAGATACGCAGTATTTT. Translating it yields CASSLGGLAADTQYF.